This T cell receptor (beta chain) stems from a study of OX40 agonist ivuxolimab in advanced cancers. Some clones are missing from TCRdb's copy, which holds only in-frame ones; the method was immunoSEQ multiplex PCR. The profile covers some 86,000 clones, with about 90% appearing a single time and approximately 7% taken by the ten largest. Points from the study as a whole: Expanded peripheral T cells had an undetermined antigen specificity.

Germline loops: CDR1 MNHNS, CDR2 SASEGT. Germline trimming cut 4 bases from V and 3 bases from J; bases unmatched to any gene: 9. This CDR3 is 16 amino acids long. To note about this clone: What it binds is unknown.

This chain connects TRBV6-1 to TRBJ2-7; 10 bases agree with TRBD2. The sequence derives from an adult with an advanced solid tumor such as melanoma, head and neck, liver or kidney cancer. The specimen was CD4+ or CD8+ T cells sorted from blood, collected in a trial of the OX40 agonist ivuxolimab. The CDR3 coding sequence is TGTGCCAGCAGTGCCGTTAGCGGGAGGCCCGACTACGAGCAGTACTTC. Protein product: CASSAVSGRPDYEQYF.